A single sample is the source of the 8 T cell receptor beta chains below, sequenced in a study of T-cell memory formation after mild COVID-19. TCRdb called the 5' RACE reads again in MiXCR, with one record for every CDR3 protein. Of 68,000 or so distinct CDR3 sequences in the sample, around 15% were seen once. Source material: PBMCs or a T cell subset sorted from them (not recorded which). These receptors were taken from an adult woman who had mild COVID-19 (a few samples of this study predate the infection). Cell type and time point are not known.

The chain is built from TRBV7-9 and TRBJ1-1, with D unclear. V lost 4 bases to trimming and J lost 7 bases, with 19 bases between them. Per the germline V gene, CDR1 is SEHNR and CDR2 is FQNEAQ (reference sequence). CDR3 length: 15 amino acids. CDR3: CASSSPMAPVNEAFF. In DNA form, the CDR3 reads TGTGCCAGCAGCTCTCCGATGGCCCCCGTCAATGAAGCTTTCTTT.

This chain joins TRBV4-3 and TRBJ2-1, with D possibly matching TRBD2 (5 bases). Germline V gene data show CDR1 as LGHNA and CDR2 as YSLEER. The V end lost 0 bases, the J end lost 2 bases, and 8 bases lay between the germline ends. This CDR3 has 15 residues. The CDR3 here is CASSQDLGAYNEQFF. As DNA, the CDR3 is TGCGCCAGCAGCCAAGATCTGGGAGCCTACAATGAGCAGTTCTTC.

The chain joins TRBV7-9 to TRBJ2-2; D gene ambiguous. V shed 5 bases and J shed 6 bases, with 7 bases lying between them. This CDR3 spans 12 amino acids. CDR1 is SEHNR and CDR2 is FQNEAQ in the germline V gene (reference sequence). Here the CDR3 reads CASSGRPGELFF. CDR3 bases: TGTGCCAGCAGCGGTCGTCCCGGGGAGCTGTTTTTT.

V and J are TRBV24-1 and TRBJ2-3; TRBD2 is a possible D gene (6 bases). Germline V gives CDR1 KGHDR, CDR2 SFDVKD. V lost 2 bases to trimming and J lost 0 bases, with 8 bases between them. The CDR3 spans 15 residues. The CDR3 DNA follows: TGTGCCACCAGTGATTGGGACTCCAGCACAGATACGCAGTATTTT. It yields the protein CATSDWDSSTDTQYF.

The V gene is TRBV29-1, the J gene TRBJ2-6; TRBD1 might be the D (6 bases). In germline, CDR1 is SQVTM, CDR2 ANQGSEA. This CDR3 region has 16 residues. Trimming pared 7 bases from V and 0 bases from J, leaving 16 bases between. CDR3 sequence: CSAWTVSGSGANVLTF. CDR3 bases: TGCAGCGCCTGGACAGTCTCGGGCTCTGGGGCCAACGTCCTGACTTTC.

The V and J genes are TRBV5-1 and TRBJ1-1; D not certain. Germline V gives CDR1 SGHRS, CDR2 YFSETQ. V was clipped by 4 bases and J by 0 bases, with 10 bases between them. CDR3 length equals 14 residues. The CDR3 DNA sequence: TGCGCCAGCAGCGCCACAGAGATGAACACTGAAGCTTTCTTT. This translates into CASSATEMNTEAFF. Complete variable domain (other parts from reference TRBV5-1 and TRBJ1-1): KAGVTQTPRYLIKTRGQQVTLSCSPISGHRSVSWYQQTPGQGLQFLFEYFSETQRNKGNFPGRFSGRQFSNSRSEMNVSTLELGDSALYLCASSATEMNTEAFFGQGTRLTVV.

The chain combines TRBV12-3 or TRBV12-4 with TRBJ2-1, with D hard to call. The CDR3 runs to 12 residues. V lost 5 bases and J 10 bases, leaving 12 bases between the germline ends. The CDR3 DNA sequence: TGTGCCAGCAGTATCGCCAACCAGGAGCAGTTCTTC. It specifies CASSIANQEQFF.

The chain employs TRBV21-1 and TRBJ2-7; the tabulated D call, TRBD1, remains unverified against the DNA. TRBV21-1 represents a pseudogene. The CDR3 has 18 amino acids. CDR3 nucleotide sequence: TGTGCCAGCAGCAAAATCTCCGGACAGGGGGTAGTACAGTACGAGCAGTACTTC. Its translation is CASSKISGQGVVQYEQYF.